Shown below are 16 T cell receptor beta chains from a single sample sequenced in a study of blood T cell repertoires in COVID-19. The table came from immunoSEQ multiplex PCR; TCRdb's copy has only in-frame clones and leaves some out. The table has 45,000 to 65,000 clones, roughly 91% seen once. Input material: peripheral blood. The receptors here all came from a human donor in a cohort sampled during active COVID-19.

The genes are TRBV30 and TRBJ2-3; 8 bases line up with TRBD1. After removal of 0 bases from V and 7 bases from J, the junction contained 12 bases not matched to a gene. The germline gives CDR1 GTSNPN, CDR2 SVGIG (reference sequence). This CDR3 comprises 16 residues. Here the CDR3 reads CAWSVLGQGRKNTQYF. In nucleotides, the CDR3 is TGTGCCTGGAGTGTACTTGGACAGGGAAGAAAAAATACGCAGTATTTT. Variable domain in full (rest from reference TRBV30 and TRBJ2-3): SQTIHQWPATLVQPVGSPLSLECTVEGTSNPNLYWYRQAAGRGLQLLFYSVGIGQISSEVPQNLSASRPQDRQFILSSKKLLLSDSGFYLCAWSVLGQGRKNTQYFGPGTRLTVL.

The CDR3 loop is CASSFQGAVGDTQYF. The CDR3 bases are TGTGCCAGCTCGTTTCAGGGGGCAGTAGGAGATACGCAGTATTTT. The chain uses TRBV18 and TRBJ2-3, with 8 bases lining up with TRBD1. The J segment lost 5 bases and the V segment lost 6 bases, leaving 10 bases of the junction unmatched. The CDR3 totals 15 residues. CDR1 is KGHSH and CDR2 is LQKENI in the germline V gene.

The chain employs TRBV14 and TRBJ2-7; unclear D gene. CDR1 SGHDN and CDR2 FVKESK come from the germline V gene. V was trimmed by 0 bases and J by 5 bases, leaving 14 bases between them. The CDR3 has 15 amino acids. The CDR3 loop is CASSQEVQPRHEQYF. In DNA form, the CDR3 reads TGTGCCAGCAGCCAAGAGGTCCAGCCGAGGCACGAGCAGTACTTC.

This clone was seen once. V usage is TRBV5-1 and J usage is TRBJ1-3, with D tentatively TRBD1 (6 bases). The germline CDR1 and CDR2 sequences are SGHRS and YFSETQ. The CDR3 extends over 16 amino acids. V lost 5 bases and J 4 bases, leaving 19 bases between the germline ends. In DNA, the CDR3 is TGCGCCAGCAGTCCGGTCGGGGGGCAGTTAGGAAACACCATATATTTT. It encodes CASSPVGGQLGNTIYF.

V is TRBV28 and J is TRBJ2-7, with 9 bases fitting TRBD1. The CDR3 has 12 residues. Losses at the gene ends were 10 bases for V and 6 bases for J; bases not matched to a gene: 7. Germline loops: CDR1 MDHEN, CDR2 SYDVKM. CDR3 in DNA: TGTGCCACCGAGACAGGGGGACGCGAGCAGTACTTC. Translation: CATETGGREQYF. The full variable domain, with the rest looked up from reference TRBV28 and TRBJ2-7, is DVKVTQSSRYLVKRTGEKVFLECVQDMDHENMFWYRQDPGLGLRLIYFSYDVKMKEKGDIPEGYSVSREKKERFSLILESASTNQTSMYLCATETGGREQYFGPGTRLTVT.

The chain uses TRBV10-2 and TRBJ2-2; D gene uncertain. The CDR3 spans 14 residues. Germline CDR1 reads WSHSY; CDR2 reads SAAADI. With 3 bases removed from V and 1 base from J, the gap between germline ends came to 6 bases. The CDR3 loop is CASSESRNTGELFF. The CDR3 DNA sequence: TGCGCCAGCAGTGAATCGAGGAACACCGGGGAGCTGTTTTTT.

The V gene is TRBV19, the J gene TRBJ1-5; D possibly corresponds to TRBD1 (5 bases). The CDR3 is made up of 14 amino acids. The V gene lost 6 bases and the J gene lost 10 bases, with 19 bases spanning the gap. CDR1 and CDR2 (germline): LNHDA, SQIVND (reference sequence). CDR3 bases: TGTGCCAGTAGCCGCGGGGGGGTGTCATCTCCCCAGCATTTT. This codes for CASSRGGVSSPQHF. The full variable domain, with the rest looked up from reference TRBV19 and TRBJ1-5, is DGGITQSPKYLFRKEGQNVTLSCEQNLNHDAMYWYRQDPGQGLRLIYYSQIVNDFQKGDIAEGYSVSREKKESFPLTVTSAQKNPTAFYLCASSRGGVSSPQHFGDGTRLSIL.

The chain has TRBV27 and TRBJ2-5; TRBD2 matches at 14 bases. CDR3 length: 15 amino acids. Germline lookup yields CDR1 MNHEY and CDR2 SMNVEV (reference sequence). With 9 bases clipped from V and 5 bases from J, the junction kept 8 bases outside the gene matches. CDR3 DNA: TGTGCCAGTGGGACTAGCGGGAGCCGTAGGGAGACCCAGTACTTC. This gives the protein CASGTSGSRRETQYF.

The genes are TRBV4-1 and TRBJ1-3, with D unresolved. Trimming pared 1 base from V and 3 bases from J, leaving 10 bases between. The CDR3 sequence is 15 residues long. Germline V gives CDR1 MGHRA, CDR2 YSYEKL. This CDR3 reads CASSQVGILGNTIYF. DNA of the CDR3: TGCGCCAGCAGCCAAGTCGGGATTCTTGGAAACACCATATATTTT.

This chain uses TRBV19 with TRBJ1-5, with D uncertain. The CDR3 length is 12 residues. Trimming left V 8 bases short and J 4 bases short, with 9 bases between. Germline lookup yields CDR1 LNHDA and CDR2 SQIVND (reference sequence). CDR3 nucleotides: TGTGCCAGTGGAGGACCTAATCAGCCCCAGCATTTT. Encoded protein: CASGGPNQPQHF.

The chain couples TRBV7-2 to TRBJ2-5, with D unclear. This CDR3 region has 13 residues. The germline V gene encodes CDR1 SGHTA and CDR2 FQGNSA. With 2 bases removed from V and 5 bases from J, the gap between germline ends came to 9 bases. CDR3 nucleotides: TGTGCCAGCAGCTTAAACGCCGGGGAGACCCAGTACTTC. It encodes CASSLNAGETQYF.

This chain uses TRBV28 with TRBJ2-1, with a tentative D call TRBD2 (6 bases). Germline loops: CDR1 MDHEN, CDR2 SYDVKM. The CDR3 loop spans 14 amino acids. V lost 2 bases, J lost 7 bases, and 12 bases lay in between. This CDR3 is CASSLPGLSNEQFF. DNA of the CDR3: TGTGCCAGCAGTTTACCGGGACTCTCTAATGAGCAGTTCTTC.

This sequence joins TRBV5-6 and TRBJ2-3; 7 bases are a match to TRBD2. The germline gives CDR1 SGHDT, CDR2 YYEEEE. J gave up 0 bases and V 3 bases, and 7 bases lay outside the gene matches. CDR3 size: 16 residues. CDR3 DNA: TGTGCCAGCAGCTACTTGGGTAGCGGGAGCACAGATACGCAGTATTTT. This gives the protein CASSYLGSGSTDTQYF. The full variable domain, its missing parts supplied by reference TRBV5-6 and TRBJ2-3, is DAGVTQSPTHLIKTRGQQVTLRCSPKSGHDTVSWYQQALGQGPQFIFQYYEEEERQRGNFPDRFSGHQFPNYSSELNVNALLLGDSALYLCASSYLGSGSTDTQYFGPGTRLTVL.

This rearrangement joins TRBV6-1 to TRBJ2-5; 11 nucleotides line up with TRBD2. This CDR3 is 18 amino acids long. V trimming: 4 bases; J trimming: 3 bases; junction bases outside the gene matches: 13. Looked up from germline, CDR1 is MNHNS and CDR2 is SASEGT. The CDR3 is CASSGGGTSGGNEETQYF. The CDR3 DNA reads as TGTGCCAGCAGTGGGGGGGGGACTAGCGGCGGCAATGAAGAGACCCAGTACTTC.

The chain combines TRBV27 with TRBJ2-7; D is possibly TRBD2 (6 bases). Germline lookup yields CDR1 MNHEY and CDR2 SMNVEV (reference sequence). This CDR3 has 14 residues. Trimming took 8 bases from V and 2 from J, leaving 16 bases between them. The CDR3, as DNA: TGTGCCAGCCGCCGGGACTTTAACGCCTACGAGCAGTACTTC. Protein product: CASRRDFNAYEQYF.

The CDR3, as DNA: TGTGCCACCAGCCAAACAGGGGGCGGGCCCTACGAGCAGTACGTC. It translates to CATSQTGGGPYEQYV. The chain employs TRBV24-1 and TRBJ2-7; TRBD1 matches 9 bases. CDR3 length: 15 residues. Looked up from germline, CDR1 is KGHDR and CDR2 is SFDVKD. Trimming took 7 bases from V and 2 from J; bases not matched to a gene: 8.